One T cell receptor beta chain is described in this entry. CDR3 length equals 12 residues. CDR1 SGHAT and CDR2 FQNNGV come from the germline V gene. Between the trimmed V and J ends, which lost 5 bases and 7 bases, there was a span of 11 bases. The data were obtained in a study of T cell changes during pregnancy in multiple sclerosis. Generated by immunoSEQ multiplex PCR, the TCRdb table keeps only in-frame clones and is missing some. The sample lists approximately 34,000 clones, about 92% seen once, with less than 0.55% in the top ten. This clonotype was obtained from a female donor with multiple sclerosis, enrolled in a pregnancy study. The chain couples TRBV11-2 to TRBJ1-2; D gene unclear. The specimen was CD4+ T cells from peripheral blood mononuclear cells, collected in the second trimester of pregnancy. CDR3 in DNA: TGTGCCAGCAGCCGTTATAGAAGTGGCTACACCTTC. This translates into CASSRYRSGYTF.